This TCR beta chain appears in the sequencing data of a study of cytomegalovirus exposure and HLA in healthy donors. General observations from the study: The authors assumed roughly uniform sequencing depth across donors for presence/absence analyses. In a later analysis, HLA-associated TCR beta chains were more clonally expanded than equally common others.

The trim removed 4 bases at V and 0 bases at J, leaving 4 bases unmatched. CDR3 size: 16 residues. Germline CDR1 and CDR2: LNHDA and SQIVND (reference sequence). These donors, healthy bone marrow donors, were studied. Details on this clone: Its specificity is unknown.

PCR employed 60 Vbeta and 13 Jbeta primers. Data came from immunoSEQ multiplex PCR; TCRdb stores just in-frame clones and leaves some out. The sample consists of about 180,000 clones, 80% of them appearing once. Sequenced sample: PBMCs. This clonotype was obtained from a man aged 30 to 39 in good health and CMV-seropositive. This chain links TRBV19 with TRBJ2-7; 12 nucleotides line up with TRBD2. Here the CDR3 DNA reads TGTGCCAGTAGTAGGACTAGCGGGGCCCTCTCCTACGAGCAGTACTTC. Amino acid sequence: CASSRTSGALSYEQYF.